This TCR beta chain was sequenced in a study of blood T cell repertoires in COVID-19. Study information: COVID-19 samples collected from the United States, Italy and Spain covered acute and convalescent phases.

Germline CDR1 is SSHAT and CDR2 is FNYEAQ (reference sequence). The CDR3 covers 14 residues. Turning to this clone: The germline gene is not matched at one end of the junction; a read error may be the cause.

The method was immunoSEQ multiplex PCR; TCRdb's version includes in-frame clones alone and lacks a portion of them. The top ten clones hold approximately 2% of a sample with 45,000 or so clones, roughly 83% of them seen once. Sequencing was performed on peripheral blood. The chain combines TRBV7-7 with TRBJ2-5; D unresolved. This clonotype was sampled from a woman aged 55-69 years with acute or convalescent COVID-19. The DNA of the CDR3 is TGTGCTAGCAGCCCGACATCGACCCAAGAGACCCAGTACTTC. Translated: CASSPTSTQETQYF.